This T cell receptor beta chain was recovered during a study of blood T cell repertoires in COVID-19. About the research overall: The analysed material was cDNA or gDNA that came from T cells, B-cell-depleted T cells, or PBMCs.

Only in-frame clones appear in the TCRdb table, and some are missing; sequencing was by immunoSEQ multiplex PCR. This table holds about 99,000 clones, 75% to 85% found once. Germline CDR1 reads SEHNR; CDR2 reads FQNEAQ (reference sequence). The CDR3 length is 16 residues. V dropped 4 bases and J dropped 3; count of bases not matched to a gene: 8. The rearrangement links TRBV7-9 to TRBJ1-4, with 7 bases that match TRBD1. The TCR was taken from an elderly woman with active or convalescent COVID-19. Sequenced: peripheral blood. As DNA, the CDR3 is TGTGCCAGCAGCTCAACACAGACAGGGCCTAATGAAAAACTGTTTTTT. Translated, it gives CASSSTQTGPNEKLFF.